The rows below give T cell receptor beta chains drawn from one sample of a study of cytomegalovirus exposure and HLA in healthy donors. Clones were read by immunoSEQ multiplex PCR, and TCRdb kept only the in-frame ones, dropping some. Here the sample spans some 110,000 clones, under 80% being singletons. The sequenced sample was PBMCs. These receptors were obtained from a woman between 55 and 75 years old in good health and CMV-seropositive. CDR3s include the opening cysteine and the closing phenylalanine or tryptophan. A D gene is named only where the DNA matches it firmly. The size of a clone is reported for some rows only, either as once, few or many, or as a class for expanded clones.

TRBD1,TRBJ2-7,-,TRBV4-3,TGCGCCAGCAGCCAAGATCAGGGGACAGGGACCTACGAGCAGTACTTC,CASSQDQGTGTYEQYF
TRBD1,TRBJ2-7,-,TRBV6-6,TGTGCCAGCAGGGATGACAGGGGGATCTCCTACGAGCAGTACTTC,CASRDDRGISYEQYF
-,TRBJ2-3,-,TRBV1,TGCACCAGCAGCCGACGACTAGCGCCTGCAGCAGATACGCAGTATTTT,CTSSRRLAPAADTQYF
-,TRBJ1-1,few,TRBV6-5,TGTGCCAGCAGTTACTCTGGGCAGGACACTGAAGCTTTCTTT,CASSYSGQDTEAFF
-,TRBJ1-1,few,TRBV30,TGTGCCTATGCCAAACAGGCGAACACTGAAGCTTTCTTT,CAYAKQANTEAFF
-,TRBJ2-5,-,TRBV6-1,TGTGCCAGCAGTAGCAACTACGGAGAGACCCAGTACTTC,CASSSNYGETQYF
TRBD1,TRBJ1-6,-,TRBV19,TGTGGATCTAGGGACAGGGGAACGGCGGGTTCACCCCTCCACTTT,CGSRDRGTAGSPLHF
TRBD1,TRBJ1-2,-,TRBV19,TGTGCCAGTAGTATCCCCTGGACAGGAATCTATGGCTACACCTTC,CASSIPWTGIYGYTF
-,TRBJ2-7,-,TRBV19,TGTGCCAGTACCCACAGCCTTTTGGACGAGCAGTACTTC,CASTHSLLDEQYF
-,TRBJ1-3,-,TRBV15,TGTGCCACCAGCAGTGCGAGGGTCTCTGGAAACACCATATATTTT,CATSSARVSGNTIYF
-,TRBJ1-2,-,TRBV9,TGTGCCAGCAGCCAAGACCCCGAGGGCTATGGCTACACCTTC,CASSQDPEGYGYTF
-,TRBJ1-5,-,TRBV23-1,TGCGCCAGCAGTCGCCCTTCAGATAGCAATCAGCCCCAGCATTTT,CASSRPSDSNQPQHF
TRBD2,TRBJ2-1,once,TRBV9,TGTGCCAGCAGCGTCGGGACTAGCGGGGGGACTACATACAATGAGCAGTTCTTC,CASSVGTSGGTTYNEQFF
-,TRBJ1-1,-,TRBV10-3,TGTGCCATCAGTGCCCAGGGAGGTACTGAAGCTTTCTTT,CAISAQGGTEAFF
-,TRBJ2-7,-,TRBV6-1,TGTGCCAGCAGTGAAGCTTGGCCAACCTACGAGCAGTACTTC,CASSEAWPTYEQYF
TRBD2,TRBJ2-2,-,TRBV7-3,TGTGCCAGCAGCTTAACCGGGAGGGTGGGCGGGGAGCTGTTTTTT,CASSLTGRVGGELFF
-,TRBJ2-7,once,TRBV7-9,TGTGCCAGCAGCTCCTTTTACTACGAGCAGTACTTC,CASSSFYYEQYF
TRBD1,TRBJ1-4,once,TRBV7-2,TGTGCCAGCAGCTCGACAGGGGGCAGTAGGGAAAAACTGTTTTTT,CASSSTGGSREKLFF
-,TRBJ1-2,-,TRBV30,TGTGCCTGGGCCGCCCACAGTGGTGGCTACACCTTC,CAWAAHSGGYTF
-,TRBJ2-5,-,TRBV25-1,TGTGCCAGCAAAAAAGGAGGCAGCCAAGAGACCCAGTACTTC,CASKKGGSQETQYF
-,TRBJ1-1,-,TRBV2,TGTGCCAGCAGAGAAACAGGTGGAAACACTGAGGCTTTCTTT,CASRETGGNTEAFF
TRBD1,TRBJ1-1,-,TRBV5-6,TGTGCCAGCAGCTCCCTTGACAGGGGAGGGGGGGCTTCTGAAGCTTTCTTT,CASSSLDRGGGASEAFF
TRBD1,TRBJ1-1,-,TRBV2,TGTGCCAGCAGAAGACAGGGGGGGGCTGAAGCCTTCTTT,CASRRQGGAEAFF
-,TRBJ1-4,-,TRBV27,TGTGCCAGCAGTTTAAGCGGAGGAGGTGAAAAACTGTTTTTT,CASSLSGGGEKLFF
-,TRBJ2-7,-,TRBV6-5,TGTGCCAGCAGGGGGGCCGGACTCAACCCCTACGAGCAGTACTTC,CASRGAGLNPYEQYF
TRBD1,TRBJ1-6,-,TRBV4-3,TGCGCCAGCAGCCAAGATTCGACAGGGTTTAATTCACCCCTCCACTTT,CASSQDSTGFNSPLHF
TRBD2,TRBJ2-7,-,TRBV11-2,TGTGCCAGCAGCTTCAGGACTAGCGGGAGCTACGAGCAGTACTTC,CASSFRTSGSYEQYF
-,TRBJ2-5,few,TRBV9,TGTGCCAGCAGCGTAGAGGAGCGAGAGACCCAGTACTTC,CASSVEERETQYF
TRBD2,TRBJ2-1,-,TRBV7-9,TGTGCCAGCAGCTTAGGGACTAGCGGGAGAGAGAATGAGCAGTTCTTC,CASSLGTSGRENEQFF
-,TRBJ2-2,-,TRBV6-1,TGTGCCAGCAGGTTTACTAGTCGTGACACCGGGGAGCTGTTTTTT,CASRFTSRDTGELFF
-,TRBJ2-1,-,TRBV7-2,TGTGCCAGCAGCTTAGTGGGGGGGCCGGATAATGAGCAGTTCTTC,CASSLVGGPDNEQFF
-,TRBJ1-1,-,TRBV14,TGTGCCAGCAGCCAGGGCGCAGGTCTTCAAGCTTTCTTT,CASSQGAGLQAFF
TRBD1,TRBJ2-7,-,TRBV16,TGTGCCAGCAGCGCCGGGACAGTCTCCTACGAGCAGTACTTC,CASSAGTVSYEQYF
TRBD2,TRBJ2-1,-,TRBV27,TGTGCCAGCAGTACCGTTCCGGGACTAGTCGGCTACAATGAGCAGTTCTTC,CASSTVPGLVGYNEQFF
-,TRBJ1-1,-,TRBV30,TGTGCCGGTCAGGCCTGGGACACCCTCCCAACTGAAGCTTTCTTT,CAGQAWDTLPTEAFF
TRBD2,TRBJ2-3,few,TRBV6-4,TGTGCCAGCAGTAAGACTAGCGGGGACCTCACAGATACGCAGTATTTT,CASSKTSGDLTDTQYF
-,TRBJ1-2,-,TRBV5-6,TGTGCCAGCACCCAGAGTGGGGGGGGCATTCCAGCTAACTATGGCTACACCTTC,CASTQSGGGIPANYGYTF
TRBD2,TRBJ2-1,-,TRBV7-2,TGTGCCAGCAGCCTTCCGGGCGGGGGGGCCTACAATGAGCAGTTCTTC,CASSLPGGGAYNEQFF
-,TRBJ2-1,-,TRBV11-2,TGTGCCAGCAGCCTAGCTGACAATGAGCAGTTCTTC,CASSLADNEQFF
TRBD2,TRBJ2-3,few,TRBV4-2,TGTGCCAGCAGCCAAGGGAGCGGGGCTCCCGGCACAGATACGCAGTATTTT,CASSQGSGAPGTDTQYF
-,TRBJ2-2,-,TRBV7-9,TGTGCCAGCACCCTTAATCCGAGGGCTTTAGGTCCCCGGGAGCTGTTTTTT,CASTLNPRALGPRELFF
-,TRBJ2-1,once,TRBV7-9,TGTTCCAGCAGCCCTAGAACGAGGGACTACAATGAGCAGTTCTTC,CSSSPRTRDYNEQFF
TRBD1,TRBJ2-7,few,TRBV18,TGTGCCAGCTCACCGAGACAGGGGGGCCCCTACGAGCAGTACTTC,CASSPRQGGPYEQYF
-,TRBJ2-7,-,TRBV4-3,TGCGCCAGCAGCCAAGATCCGGGGAACTACGAGCAGTACTTC,CASSQDPGNYEQYF
-,TRBJ2-7,-,TRBV15,TGTGCCACCAGCAGAGTTTCCGGGTCCGATCGGCAGTACTTC,CATSRVSGSDRQYF
TRBD1,TRBJ1-2,-,TRBV5-1,TGCGCCAGCAGCTTGGGCCGACAGGGGGCTGATGGCTACACCTTC,CASSLGRQGADGYTF
-,TRBJ2-3,-,TRBV4-3,TGCGCCAGCAGCCAAGATCACAGGTCGGCAGATACGCAGTATTTT,CASSQDHRSADTQYF
-,TRBJ1-2,-,TRBV19,TGTGCCAGTACCCCCGCGACAAGTACCTATGGCTACACCTTC,CASTPATSTYGYTF